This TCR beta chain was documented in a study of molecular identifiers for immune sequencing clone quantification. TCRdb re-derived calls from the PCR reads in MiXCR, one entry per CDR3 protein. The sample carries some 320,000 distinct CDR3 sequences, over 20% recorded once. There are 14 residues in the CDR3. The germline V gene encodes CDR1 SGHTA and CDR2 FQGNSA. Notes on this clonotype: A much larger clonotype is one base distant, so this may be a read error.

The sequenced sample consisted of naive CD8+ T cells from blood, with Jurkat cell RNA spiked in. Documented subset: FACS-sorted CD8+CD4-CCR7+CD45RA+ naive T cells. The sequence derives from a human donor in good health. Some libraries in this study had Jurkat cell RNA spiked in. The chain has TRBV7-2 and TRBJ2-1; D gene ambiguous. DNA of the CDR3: TGTGCCGGCAGTTTGGTTGGAGCCAACAATGAGCAGTTCTTC. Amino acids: CAGSLVGANNEQFF.